One sample yielded the 32 T cell receptor beta chains listed below, sequenced in a study of cytomegalovirus exposure and HLA in healthy donors. The PCR contained 60 Vbeta and 13 Jbeta primers. Libraries were prepared by immunoSEQ multiplex PCR; TCRdb keeps only in-frame clonotypes and omits some of them. The table for this sample gives some 140,000 clones. The sample taken for sequencing was PBMCs. These receptors all come from a woman between 40 and 55 years old in good health and CMV-seronegative.

This chain links TRBV6-6 with TRBJ2-7; weak D call: TRBD1 (5 bases). The CDR3 spans 14 residues. The germline CDR1 and CDR2 sequences are MNHNY and SVGAGI (reference sequence). Trimming stripped 0 bases from V and 5 bases from J, with 11 bases between. CDR3 nucleotides: TGTGCCAGCAGTTACTCAGGGGTAGTCAACGAGCAGTACGTC. The encoded protein is CASSYSGVVNEQYV.

V usage is TRBV29-1 and J usage is TRBJ1-2; 11 nucleotides align to TRBD1. V lost 6 bases and J lost 8; bases outside the gene matches: 2. Germline values: CDR1 SQVTM, CDR2 ANQGSEA. The CDR3 spans 11 residues. CDR3: CSVGQGAGYTF. Written as DNA, the CDR3 is TGCAGCGTCGGACAGGGGGCAGGCTACACCTTC.

This chain uses TRBV4-2 with TRBJ2-1; TRBD2 aligns across 13 bases. V shed 0 bases, J shed 6 bases, and the junction held 11 bases outside the gene matches. Per the germline V gene, CDR1 is LGHNA and CDR2 is YNFKEQ. The length of the CDR3 is 19 residues. The CDR3 DNA sequence: TGTGCCAGCAGCCAAGATAGTGCGGGACTAGCGGGGAGTACCAATGAGCAGTTCTTC. It specifies CASSQDSAGLAGSTNEQFF.

The chain combines TRBV9 with TRBJ2-1; TRBD1 aligns across 8 bases. The V and J ends lost 0 bases and 6 bases, in that order; junction bases with no gene match: 5. Germline V gene lookup returns CDR1 SGDLS and CDR2 YYNGEE. The CDR3 totals 15 residues. The CDR3 loop reads CASSVEDRALNEQFF. In DNA, the CDR3 is TGTGCCAGCAGCGTAGAGGACAGGGCCCTCAATGAGCAGTTCTTC.

The rearrangement uses TRBV7-9 and TRBJ2-5; 9 nucleotides agree with TRBD1. Trimming took 5 bases from V and 1 from J; bases not matched to a gene: 8. Germline V gene lookup returns CDR1 SEHNR and CDR2 FQNEAQ (reference sequence). This CDR3 contains 16 residues. CDR3 sequence reads: CASSIPGTGLQETQYF. The CDR3, as DNA: TGTGCCAGCAGCATACCAGGGACAGGGCTCCAAGAGACCCAGTACTTC. Drawing the rest from reference TRBV7-9 and TRBJ2-5, the complete variable domain is DTGVSQNPRHKITKRGQNVTFRCDPISEHNRLYWYRQTLGQGPEFLTYFQNEAQLEKSRLLSDRFSAERPKGSFSTLEIQRTEQGDSAMYLCASSIPGTGLQETQYFGPGTRLLVL.

The V and J genes are TRBV19 and TRBJ1-1; D unclear. Per germline, CDR1 LNHDA and CDR2 SQIVND (reference sequence). This CDR3 comprises 12 residues. V gave up 1 base and J gave up 3 bases, with 3 bases separating them. CDR3: CASSIGHTEAFF. DNA for the CDR3: TGTGCCAGTAGTATAGGGCACACTGAAGCTTTCTTT.

This chain uses TRBV27 with TRBJ1-5; no reliable D call. Trimming removed 8 bases at V and 5 bases at J, with 16 bases between. Germline CDR1 is MNHEY and CDR2 is SMNVEV (reference sequence). The CDR3 covers 14 residues. CDR3 protein: CASGPIYRDQPQHF. The CDR3 DNA follows: TGTGCCAGCGGGCCAATATACAGAGATCAGCCCCAGCATTTT.

The rearrangement joins TRBV5-1 to TRBJ2-1; 10 positions match TRBD2. The CDR3 contains 15 residues. With 0 bases clipped from V and 10 bases from J, the junction kept 7 bases outside the gene matches. Per germline, CDR1 SGHRS and CDR2 YFSETQ. The DNA for the CDR3 is TGCGCCAGCAGCTTGGAGTCTAGCGGGGGATCGGAGCAGTTCTTC. It codes for CASSLESSGGSEQFF.

V gene TRBV4-3 combines with J gene TRBJ2-5; D might be TRBD2 (6 bases). The V gene's germline CDR1 is LGHNA and CDR2 YSLEER. CDR3 length: 16 residues. Between the trimmed V and J ends, which lost 4 bases and 4 bases, there was a span of 19 bases. CDR3 sequence reads: CASSPGSGVVGETQYF. Here the CDR3 DNA reads TGCGCCAGCAGCCCGGGGTCGGGGGTAGTAGGAGAGACCCAGTACTTC.

The chain links TRBV9 to TRBJ1-2; TRBD1 agrees at 10 bases. The V and J ends lost 5 bases and 3 bases, in that order; junction bases with no gene match: 7. The germline gives CDR1 SGDLS, CDR2 YYNGEE. This CDR3 is built from 15 residues. The CDR3 reads CASRKGQGDYYGYTF. DNA for the CDR3: TGTGCCAGCAGAAAAGGACAGGGGGACTACTATGGCTACACCTTC.

This rearrangement joins TRBV5-1 to TRBJ1-1, with a tentative D call TRBD1 (5 bases). This CDR3 is 15 amino acids long. The V and J ends lost 0 bases and 4 bases respectively, with 13 bases between them. Germline lookup yields CDR1 SGHRS and CDR2 YFSETQ. This CDR3 is CASSLGQVGGTEAFF. CDR3 bases: TGCGCCAGCAGCTTGGGGCAGGTGGGGGGCACTGAAGCTTTCTTT. Filled out from reference TRBV5-1 and TRBJ1-1, the complete variable domain reads KAGVTQTPRYLIKTRGQQVTLSCSPISGHRSVSWYQQTPGQGLQFLFEYFSETQRNKGNFPGRFSGRQFSNSRSEMNVSTLELGDSALYLCASSLGQVGGTEAFFGQGTRLTVV.

With respect to this clone: The same CDR3 is also encoded by other DNA sequences in this sample. The genes are TRBV7-9 and TRBJ1-4, with no clear D. Trimming cost V 2 bases and J 8 bases, with 15 bases left between them. Germline-derived CDR1 and CDR2 are SEHNR and FQNEAQ (reference sequence). CDR3 length: 15 amino acids. CDR3 in amino acids: CASSLTTSGWEKLFF. The CDR3 DNA reads TGTGCCAGCAGCTTAACGACATCGGGGTGGGAAAAACTGTTTTTT.

The chain combines TRBV27 with TRBJ2-5; TRBD2 matches at 10 bases. This CDR3 has 16 amino acids. Per germline, CDR1 MNHEY and CDR2 SMNVEV (reference sequence). The J segment lost 6 bases and the V segment lost 6 bases, leaving 13 bases of the junction unmatched. The CDR3 here is CASSPHGLAERKTQYF. CDR3 DNA: TGTGCCAGCAGCCCCCACGGACTAGCGGAACGTAAGACCCAGTACTTC.

The chain carries TRBV4-1 and TRBJ1-3; no reliable D call. Germline loops: CDR1 MGHRA, CDR2 YSYEKL. This CDR3 region has 14 residues. The V gene lost 4 bases and the J gene lost 2 bases, with 9 bases spanning the gap. Written as DNA, the CDR3 is TGCGCCAGCAGCCCCCGCCAGGCTGGAAACACCATATATTTT. Its translation is CASSPRQAGNTIYF.

The chain combines TRBV27 with TRBJ1-6; D might be TRBD1 (5 bases). Between the trimmed V and J ends, which lost 2 bases and 0 bases, there was a span of 11 bases. CDR3 length: 17 residues. CDR1 is MNHEY, CDR2 SMNVEV, per germline (reference sequence). The CDR3: CASSLTTASSYNSPLHF. CDR3 DNA sequence: TGTGCCAGCAGTTTAACGACAGCGAGCTCCTATAATTCACCCCTCCACTTT.

V is TRBV27 and J is TRBJ2-5; 7 bases align to TRBD2. With 8 bases clipped from V and 4 bases from J, the junction kept 10 bases outside the gene matches. Germline values: CDR1 MNHEY, CDR2 SMNVEV (reference sequence). The CDR3 is 14 amino acids. The CDR3: CASGGDYGRETQYF. The DNA for the CDR3 is TGTGCCAGCGGGGGGGACTATGGAAGAGAGACCCAGTACTTC.

V and J are TRBV2 and TRBJ1-2; D perhaps matches TRBD1 (6 bases). The V gene's germline CDR1 is SNHLY and CDR2 FYNNEI. The CDR3 sequence is 15 residues long. The germline V and J ends were trimmed by 3 bases and 2 bases, with 13 bases remaining between them. CDR3 sequence reads: CASSERGGRNYGYTF. Here the CDR3 DNA reads TGTGCCAGCAGTGAGAGGGGGGGGCGCAACTATGGCTACACCTTC.

The chain combines TRBV5-6 with TRBJ1-3; D uncertain. The CDR3 extends over 13 amino acids. Germline values: CDR1 SGHDT, CDR2 YYEEEE. Trimming took off 0 bases at V and 3 bases at J, with 4 bases between the two ends. The CDR3 DNA sequence: TGTGCCAGCAGCTTGGTAGATGGAAACACCATATATTTT. Translating gives CASSLVDGNTIYF.

A word on this clone: Additional DNA sequences in this sample encode the identical CDR3. The rearrangement uses TRBV5-1 and TRBJ1-1, with D possibly matching TRBD1 (5 bases). CDR3 length: 13 amino acids. V lost 0 bases to trimming and J lost 5 bases, with 8 bases between them. Germline CDR1 is SGHRS and CDR2 is YFSETQ. The CDR3 here is CASSLGGGTEAFF. The CDR3 nucleotides read TGCGCCAGCAGCTTGGGGGGGGGAACTGAAGCTTTCTTT.

V and J are TRBV14 and TRBJ1-2; perhaps TRBD1 as D (5 bases). The CDR3 is 17 residues long. Germline assignment: CDR1 SGHDN and CDR2 FVKESK. The V end was cut by 5 bases, the J end by 4 bases, with 23 bases between. DNA for the CDR3: TGTGCCAGCAGCTTCAACTTCAGGGTCCCCCGTCGCTATGGCTACACCTTC. Its translation: CASSFNFRVPRRYGYTF. Combining the CDR3 with reference TRBV14 and TRBJ1-2 gives the whole variable domain EAGVTQFPSHSVIEKGQTVTLRCDPISGHDNLYWYRRVMGKEIKFLLHFVKESKQDESGMPNNRFLAERTGGTYSTLKVQPAELEDSGVYFCASSFNFRVPRRYGYTFGSGTRLTVV.

The chain is built from TRBV28 and TRBJ1-4, with 8 bases that match TRBD1. V trimming: 5 bases; J trimming: 7 bases; junction bases outside the gene matches: 9. CDR3 size: 15 residues. The V gene's germline CDR1 is MDHEN and CDR2 SYDVKM. The chain's CDR3 is CASSLTGDLGEKLFF. CDR3 DNA sequence: TGTGCCAGCAGTCTGACAGGGGACTTGGGTGAAAAACTGTTTTTT. The full variable domain, in which reference TRBV28 and TRBJ1-4 provide the parts outside the CDR3, is DVKVTQSSRYLVKRTGEKVFLECVQDMDHENMFWYRQDPGLGLRLIYFSYDVKMKEKGDIPEGYSVSREKKERFSLILESASTNQTSMYLCASSLTGDLGEKLFFGSGTQLSVL.

The CDR3 nucleotides read TGTGCCAGCAGCGCCACAGGGGTGGTTGATGAAAAACTGTTTTTT. Amino acid sequence: CASSATGVVDEKLFF. The chain links TRBV9 to TRBJ1-4, with TRBD1 identical over 7 bases. The CDR3 consists of 15 residues. Germline trimming cut 3 bases from V and 6 bases from J; bases unmatched to any gene: 8. CDR1 and CDR2 (germline): SGDLS, YYNGEE.

The gene calls are TRBV4-3 and TRBJ1-2; a possible D gene is TRBD1 (5 bases). There are 16 residues in the CDR3. Trimming removed 0 bases from V and 4 bases from J, with 15 bases in between. Germline CDR1 is LGHNA and CDR2 is YSLEER. In DNA form, the CDR3 reads TGCGCCAGCAGCCAAGATTTCAGGGAAACGCTCTATGGCTACACCTTC. Amino acid sequence: CASSQDFRETLYGYTF.

The chain couples TRBV28 to TRBJ2-2, with TRBD2 matching 8 bases. Germline V gene data show CDR1 as MDHEN and CDR2 as SYDVKM. V gave up 2 bases and J gave up 3 bases; unmatched junction bases: 5. The CDR3 extends over 16 amino acids. The CDR3 spells CASSLIRGGDTGELFF. The CDR3 DNA sequence: TGTGCCAGCAGTTTAATTCGGGGGGGGGACACCGGGGAGCTGTTTTTT.

This chain connects TRBV10-3 to TRBJ1-1; 7 bases line up with TRBD1. The CDR3 consists of 17 residues. J gave up 4 bases and V 11 bases, and 22 bases lay outside the gene matches. Germline CDR1 and CDR2: ENHRY and SYGVKD. CDR3 sequence reads: CACSPWTGPSYSTEAFF. In DNA form, the CDR3 reads TGTGCCTGTTCACCATGGACAGGACCCTCTTACTCCACTGAAGCTTTCTTT.

The V and J genes are TRBV25-1 and TRBJ2-3; 12 positions agree with TRBD2. Trimming took 2 bases from V and 6 from J; bases not matched to a gene: 6. This CDR3 has 16 amino acids. Germline assignment: CDR1 MGHDK and CDR2 SYGVNS. The CDR3 DNA sequence: TGTGCCAGCAGTGAAGGACTAGCGGGGAACTGGGATACGCAGTATTTT. As protein: CASSEGLAGNWDTQYF.

The chain uses TRBV7-2 and TRBJ1-2; perhaps TRBD1 as D (6 bases). V dropped 4 bases and J dropped 8 bases, with 14 bases sitting between them. The germline V gene encodes CDR1 SGHTA and CDR2 FQGNSA. The CDR3 sequence is 13 residues long. CDR3 nucleotide sequence: TGTGCCAGCAGCTGGGCAGGGGTCGGGGGCTACACCTTC. This sequence encodes CASSWAGVGGYTF.

The V and J genes are TRBV2 and TRBJ1-2; 7 nucleotides agree with TRBD1. Germline V lookup: CDR1 SNHLY, CDR2 FYNNEI. The CDR3 loop spans 15 amino acids. V lost 6 bases, J lost 6 bases, and 13 bases stayed unmatched. The CDR3 DNA follows: TGTGCCAGCAGCTCGAGACGACAGGGAATCAATGGCTACACCTTC. It translates to CASSSRRQGINGYTF.

The J gene is TRBJ2-7, the V gene TRBV4-1, with a weak D call TRBD1 (5 bases). V was trimmed by 1 base and J by 3 bases, leaving 13 bases between them. Germline V gene lookup returns CDR1 MGHRA and CDR2 YSYEKL. The CDR3 is 15 residues long. This CDR3 reads CASSQGGTGGYEQYF. The DNA of the CDR3 is TGCGCCAGCAGCCAAGGGGGAACAGGCGGCTACGAGCAGTACTTC.

CDR3 bases: TGTGCCAGCAGCTGGAGCGACGGACAGGGGATGAACACTGAAGCTTTCTTT. Translating it yields CASSWSDGQGMNTEAFF. The rearrangement uses TRBV11-2 and TRBJ1-1, with 9 bases fitting TRBD1. Germline V CDR1 and CDR2: SGHAT, FQNNGV. V trimming: 4 bases; J trimming: 0 bases; junction bases outside the gene matches: 9. The CDR3 has 17 amino acids. Supplemented by reference TRBV11-2 and TRBJ1-1, the full variable domain reads EAGVAQSPRYKIIEKRQSVAFWCNPISGHATLYWYQQILGQGPKLLIQFQNNGVVDDSQLPKDRFSAERLKGVDSTLKIQPAKLEDSAVYLCASSWSDGQGMNTEAFFGQGTRLTVV.

The rearrangement uses TRBV5-1 and TRBJ1-1; a weak D match, TRBD1 (6 bases). The V gene lost 4 bases and the J gene lost 9 bases, with 22 bases spanning the gap. Germline V gene sequence: CDR1 SGHRS, CDR2 YFSETQ. The CDR3 is made up of 15 amino acids. The CDR3 nucleotides read TGCGCCAGCAGCCAAGCGACAGGTTCGTCCCGGAAAGCTTTCTTT. As protein: CASSQATGSSRKAFF.

The chain couples TRBV7-8 to TRBJ2-7, with TRBD1 identical over 8 bases. This CDR3 spans 15 amino acids. Per the germline V gene, CDR1 is SGHVS and CDR2 is FQNEAQ. Germline trimming cut 3 bases from V and 3 bases from J; bases unmatched to any gene: 7. Written as DNA, the CDR3 is TGTGCCAGCAGCTTGCCCGCAGGGGGCTACTACGAGCAGTACTTC. As protein: CASSLPAGGYYEQYF. The variable domain in full, completed from reference TRBV7-8 and TRBJ2-7, reads GAGVSQSPRYKVAKRGQDVALRCDPISGHVSLFWYQQALGQGPEFLTYFQNEAQLDKSGLPSDRFFAERPEGSVSTLKIQRTQQEDSAVYLCASSLPAGGYYEQYFGPGTRLTVT.